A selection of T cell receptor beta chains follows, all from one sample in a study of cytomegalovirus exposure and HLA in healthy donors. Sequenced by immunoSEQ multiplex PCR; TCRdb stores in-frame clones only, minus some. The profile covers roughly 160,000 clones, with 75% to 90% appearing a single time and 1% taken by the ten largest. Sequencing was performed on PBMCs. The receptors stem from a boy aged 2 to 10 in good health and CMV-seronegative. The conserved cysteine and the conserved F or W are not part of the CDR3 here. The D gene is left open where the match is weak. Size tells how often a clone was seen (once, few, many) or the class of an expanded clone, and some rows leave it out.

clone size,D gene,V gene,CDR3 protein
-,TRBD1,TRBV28,ASSGQGRGDEQF
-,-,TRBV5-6,ASSSGRGPQSSGNTIY
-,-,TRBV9,ASSVAWPGDYTGELF
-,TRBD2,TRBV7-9,ASSAGGTEQY
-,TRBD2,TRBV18,ASSPLTSVSSYEQY
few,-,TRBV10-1,AVYHRKTAKNIQY
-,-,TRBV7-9,ASSSPGGNQPQH
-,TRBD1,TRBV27,ASSSQRTGGSNQPQH
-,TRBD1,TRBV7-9,ASSGWDRGGTDTQY
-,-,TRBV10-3,AISEPGSGYT
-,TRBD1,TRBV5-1,ASSSGTGRKNEQF
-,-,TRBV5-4,ASSLEGQRQAF
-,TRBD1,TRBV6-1,ASSSDRGGGYT
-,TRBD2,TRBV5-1,ASSFARGRPDQEQF
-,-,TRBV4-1,ASSQEFGTGSTPQH
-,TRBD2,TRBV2,ASIGTSGSQEQF
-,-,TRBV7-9,ASSSLGRDYEQY
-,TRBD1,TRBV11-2,ASSQGQGGTDTQY
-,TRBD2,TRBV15,ATSRDLAGFSYEQY
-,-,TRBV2,ASSVNSDTQY
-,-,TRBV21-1,ASSLRQGRYGYT
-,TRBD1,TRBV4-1,ASRPTGGKGNEQF
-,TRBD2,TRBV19,ASSARLAKLSYNEQF
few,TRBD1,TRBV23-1,AIDRGSYEQY
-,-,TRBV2,ASSEAHGVDEQY
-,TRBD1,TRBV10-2,AIQDRVVTEAF
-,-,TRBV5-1,ASSLVSTGVGDTQY
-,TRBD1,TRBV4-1,ASSLDRVSSPLH
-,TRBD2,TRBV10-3,ATSTSPFTGELF
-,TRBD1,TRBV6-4,ASSDCDRGRTDTQY
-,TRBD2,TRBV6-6,ASSKTSGTYEQY
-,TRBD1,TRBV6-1,AGRTGFSDTQY
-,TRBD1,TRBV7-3,ASSFSGTGDNQPQH
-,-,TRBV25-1,ASRKGDQPQH
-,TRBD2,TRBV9,ASSVAGGPPDTQY
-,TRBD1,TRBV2,ASTLDRGSGYT
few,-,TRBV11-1,ASSLDVGDNGYNEQF
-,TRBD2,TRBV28,ASSLTSGANNEQF
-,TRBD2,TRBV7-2,ASSLNLRGGHTNEQF
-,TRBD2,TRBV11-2,ASSLDSAGGPGANVLT
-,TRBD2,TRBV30,AWRRPTSGHTDTQY
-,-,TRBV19,ASSRHRDMNTEAF
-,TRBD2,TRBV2,ASSDLAGVNTDTQY
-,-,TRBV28,ASRPPGLPLNTEAF
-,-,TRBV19,ASSISGSNQPQH
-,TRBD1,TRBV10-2,ASRDRSSGDSPLH